This entry lists 28 T cell receptor beta chains sequenced from one sample in a study of blood T cell repertoires in COVID-19. Using immunoSEQ multiplex PCR, the repertoire was profiled, and TCRdb retains in-frame clones only, with some absent. The sample holds about 52,000 clones; about 82% are singletons and the top ten take around 24%. Sequenced: peripheral blood. All receptors derive from a woman aged 80 or over with acute or convalescent COVID-19.

The rearrangement uses TRBV27 and TRBJ1-6, with a tentative D call TRBD1 (5 bases). CDR1 and CDR2 from the germline V gene are MNHEY and SMNVEV (reference sequence). This CDR3 comprises 16 residues. Trimming took 4 bases from V and 7 from J, leaving 17 bases between them. CDR3 in amino acids: CASSSDISRRNSPLHF. CDR3 nucleotide sequence: TGTGCCAGCAGTTCGGACATCTCTAGAAGGAATTCACCCCTCCACTTT.

The rearrangement uses TRBV6-6 and TRBJ1-3; 7 nucleotides line up with TRBD1. The CDR3 spans 15 residues. Trimming took 5 bases from V and 4 from J; bases not matched to a gene: 8. The germline gives CDR1 MNHNY, CDR2 SVGAGI (reference sequence). CDR3 in amino acids: CASSPPTGEGNTIYF. The DNA for the CDR3 is TGTGCCAGCAGTCCTCCAACAGGGGAAGGAAACACCATATATTTT.

The chain employs TRBV12-3 or TRBV12-4 and TRBJ2-2; D is ambiguous. The V end lost 5 bases, the J end lost 7 bases, and 8 bases lay between the germline ends. The CDR3 spans 12 residues. CDR3 sequence (DNA): TGTGCCAGCAGTCTCGGCGGCGGGGAGCTGTTTTTT. This encodes CASSLGGGELFF.

The genes are TRBV18 and TRBJ2-1; TRBD1 matches at 11 bases. The CDR3 totals 15 residues. The V gene's germline CDR1 is KGHSH and CDR2 LQKENI. Trimming at V came to 4 bases and at J to 6 bases, leaving 5 bases not matched to a gene. Here the CDR3 DNA reads TGTGCCAGCTCACTTGGACAGGGGGCTGTCAATGAGCAGTTCTTC. Translated: CASSLGQGAVNEQFF.

Only a few counts were recorded for this clone. The rearrangement links TRBV11-3 to TRBJ2-3; D not resolved. The V gene lost 1 base and the J gene lost 4 bases, with 15 bases spanning the gap. The CDR3 contains 16 residues. CDR1 is SGHNT and CDR2 is YENEEA in the germline V gene. The CDR3 bases are TGTGCCAGCAGCTTAGGAGTAGCCCCCGGCGCAGATACGCAGTATTTT. Amino acid sequence: CASSLGVAPGADTQYF.

This clone has only one observation. The gene calls are TRBV2 and TRBJ2-2; the match to TRBD1 covers 7 bases. The V and J ends lost 3 bases and 8 bases, in that order; junction bases with no gene match: 6. The germline V gene encodes CDR1 SNHLY and CDR2 FYNNEI. The CDR3 runs to 14 residues. CDR3 protein: CASSEETGSGELFF. The DNA of the CDR3 is TGTGCCAGCAGTGAGGAGACAGGGTCTGGGGAGCTGTTTTTT.

This chain connects TRBV30 to TRBJ1-1; 7 nucleotides line up with TRBD1. This CDR3 is built from 13 residues. Unmatched junction bases numbered 2, after V lost 1 base and J lost 3 bases. The germline V gene has CDR1 GTSNPN and CDR2 SVGIG (reference sequence). Here the CDR3 reads CAWSGDSYTEAFF. The CDR3 DNA is TGTGCCTGGAGTGGGGACAGTTACACTGAAGCTTTCTTT.

V gene TRBV5-1 combines with J gene TRBJ2-5; 7 nucleotides agree with TRBD2. Germline-derived CDR1 and CDR2 are SGHRS and YFSETQ. CDR3 length: 14 residues. V lost 4 bases, J lost 1 base, and 4 bases stayed unmatched. CDR3 DNA sequence: TGCGCCAGCAGCGGGGGGGTAGCCCAAGAGACCCAGTACTTC. Translated: CASSGGVAQETQYF.

The J gene is TRBJ2-3, the V gene TRBV15, with a weak D call TRBD2 (6 bases). Per germline, CDR1 LNHNV and CDR2 YYDKDF (reference sequence). The V end lost 3 bases, the J end lost 5 bases, and 15 bases lay between the germline ends. The CDR3 runs 15 residues. For the CDR3, the DNA is TGTGCCACCAGCAGGCAGGGAGGTTCTCAAGATACGCAGTATTTT. Its translation: CATSRQGGSQDTQYF.

The chain joins TRBV5-1 to TRBJ1-2; TRBD1 might be the D (6 bases). CDR1 and CDR2 from the germline V gene are SGHRS and YFSETQ. CDR3 length equals 15 residues. V was cut by 4 bases and J by 5 bases, with 18 bases left in between. The chain's CDR3 is CASSLNLGAGYGYTF. The DNA of the CDR3 is TGCGCCAGCAGCCTGAACTTGGGGGCAGGATATGGCTACACCTTC.

The chain links TRBV2 to TRBJ1-1, with D uncertain. Germline-derived CDR1 and CDR2 are SNHLY and FYNNEI. V shed 1 base and J shed 7 bases, with 7 bases lying between them. The CDR3 runs 12 residues. The CDR3 sequence is CASSEGGGEAFF. CDR3 nucleotides: TGTGCCAGCAGTGAAGGCGGAGGTGAAGCTTTCTTT.

This clone was found once. The chain recombines TRBV28 with TRBJ2-1; 11 positions agree with TRBD2. Germline trimming cut 5 bases from V and 4 bases from J; bases unmatched to any gene: 7. CDR3 length: 16 residues. The germline gives CDR1 MDHEN, CDR2 SYDVKM. The CDR3 sequence: CASSPPGTSGYNEQFF. The CDR3, as DNA: TGTGCCAGCAGTCCCCCTGGGACTAGCGGTTACAATGAGCAGTTCTTC.

The gene calls are TRBV4-1 and TRBJ2-7, with a weak D call TRBD1 (6 bases). The CDR3 is made up of 15 amino acids. The V end was cut by 0 bases, the J end by 4 bases, with 13 bases between. Germline CDR1 MGHRA, CDR2 YSYEKL. CDR3 nucleotide sequence: TGCGCCAGCAGCCAAGATCCAGGGGCAGGGTACGAGCAGTACGTC. It encodes CASSQDPGAGYEQYV.

The rearrangement uses TRBV7-8 and TRBJ2-1; 8 nucleotides align to TRBD1. The CDR3 sequence is 15 residues long. V lost 5 bases and J lost 8; bases outside the gene matches: 11. The V gene's germline CDR1 is SGHVS and CDR2 FQNEAQ. The CDR3 coding sequence is TGTGCCAGCAGCCCAACAGACGACAGGGGCCATGAGCAGTTCTTC. Its translation is CASSPTDDRGHEQFF.

The chain combines TRBV5-8 with TRBJ2-1; a possible D gene is TRBD2 (5 bases). CDR3 size: 13 residues. Between the trimmed V and J ends, which lost 4 bases and 10 bases, there was a span of 15 bases. Germline V gene sequence: CDR1 SGHTS, CDR2 YDEGEE. The CDR3 reads CASSLREQREQFF. CDR3 DNA sequence: TGTGCCAGCAGCCTTAGGGAGCAAAGGGAGCAGTTCTTC. Based on the CDR3 plus reference TRBV5-8 and TRBJ2-1, the full variable domain is EAGVTQSPTHLIKTRGQQATLRCSPISGHTSVYWYQQALGLGLQFLLWYDEGEERNRGNFPPRFSGRQFPNYSSELNVNALELEDSALYLCASSLREQREQFFGPGTRLTVL.

This chain uses TRBV1 with TRBJ1-5. TRBV1 is a pseudogene. The CDR3 spans 17 residues. The CDR3 DNA sequence: TGCACCAGCAGCCAAGGGGGGGGAGGGCCCGAAAATCAGCCCCAGCATTTT. Translated, it gives CTSSQGGGGPENQPQHF.

The chain employs TRBV19 and TRBJ2-5; tentatively, D is TRBD2 (7 bases). The CDR3 length is 13 residues. Germline V gene sequence: CDR1 LNHDA, CDR2 SQIVND (reference sequence). V lost 6 bases and J lost 7, with 15 bases in between. The CDR3 region is CASSPGGPVTQYF. CDR3 nucleotides: TGTGCCAGTAGCCCCGGGGGGCCGGTGACCCAGTACTTC. Complete variable domain (other parts from reference TRBV19 and TRBJ2-5): DGGITQSPKYLFRKEGQNVTLSCEQNLNHDAMYWYRQDPGQGLRLIYYSQIVNDFQKGDIAEGYSVSREKKESFPLTVTSAQKNPTAFYLCASSPGGPVTQYFGPGTRLLVL.

The rearrangement links TRBV6-6 to TRBJ1-1; D is unresolved. CDR1 and CDR2 (germline): MNHNY, SVGAGI (reference sequence). V dropped 8 bases and J dropped 6 bases, with 19 bases sitting between them. The length of the CDR3 is 14 residues. The CDR3 bases are TGTGCCAGCGCCTTAAGTACAGCCAACCCTGAAGCTTTCTTT. Protein product: CASALSTANPEAFF.

The V and J genes are TRBV9 and TRBJ1-3; possible D gene TRBD1, 5 bases. CDR1 is SGDLS and CDR2 is YYNGEE in the germline V gene. V was shortened by 0 bases and J by 0 bases, with 16 bases between the two germline ends. This CDR3 is built from 18 residues. The CDR3 protein is CASSVVVREGSSGNTIYF. CDR3 DNA: TGTGCCAGCAGCGTAGTGGTTCGGGAGGGGTCCTCTGGAAACACCATATATTTT.

The rearrangement links TRBV5-4 to TRBJ2-3; D gene unclear. Germline V gives CDR1 SGHNT, CDR2 YYREEE (reference sequence). The CDR3 consists of 13 residues. Trimming took 0 bases from V and 4 from J, leaving 6 bases between them. The CDR3 DNA sequence: TGTGCCAGCAGCTTGGTTGCGGCAGATACGCAGTATTTT. Translating gives CASSLVAADTQYF.

The chain uses TRBV9 and TRBJ1-3; D gene ambiguous. Germline CDR1 SGDLS, CDR2 YYNGEE. This CDR3 has 15 residues. Between the trimmed V and J ends, which lost 3 bases and 1 base, there was a span of 11 bases. CDR3 sequence: CASSAGGLSGNTIYF. The CDR3 DNA reads TGTGCCAGCAGCGCCGGAGGCCTTTCTGGAAACACCATATATTTT.

The V call is TRBV5-4, the J call TRBJ2-1, with 12 bases lining up with TRBD2. CDR1 and CDR2 (germline): SGHNT, YYREEE (reference sequence). The CDR3 runs to 19 residues. The junction had 10 bases not matched to a gene; V was cut back by 1 base and J by 2 bases. CDR3 sequence: CASSLQRLAGVGAYNEQFF. The CDR3 DNA reads TGTGCCAGCAGCTTGCAGAGACTAGCGGGAGTGGGGGCCTACAATGAGCAGTTCTTC.

This chain links TRBV19 with TRBJ2-1, with 7 nucleotides matching TRBD2. Germline lookup yields CDR1 LNHDA and CDR2 SQIVND (reference sequence). This CDR3 region has 13 residues. V gave up 8 bases and J gave up 2 bases; unmatched junction bases: 3. The CDR3 loop reads CASRLAAYNEQFF. In DNA form, the CDR3 reads TGTGCCAGTCGCCTAGCGGCCTACAATGAGCAGTTCTTC.

This sequence joins TRBV12-5 and TRBJ2-5; 8 bases agree with TRBD2. CDR3 length equals 15 residues. Germline CDR1 LGHNT, CDR2 FRNRAP. V lost 0 bases and J lost 5; bases outside the gene matches: 5. CDR3 sequence: CASGLVSRGGETQYF. DNA for the CDR3: TGTGCTAGTGGTTTGGTTTCTCGGGGGGGGGAGACCCAGTACTTC.

The chain links TRBV6-5 to TRBJ1-3, with TRBD1 identical over 7 bases. There are 14 residues in the CDR3. Germline V CDR1 and CDR2: MNHEY, SVGAGI. J was trimmed by 8 bases and V by 6 bases; bases with no gene match: 10. The CDR3 region has the DNA TGTGCCAGCAGCTCTACAGGGGAGACAGACACCATATATTTT. It codes for CASSSTGETDTIYF.

J is TRBJ2-7 and V is TRBV19, with 9 bases aligning to TRBD1. J was trimmed by 4 bases and V by 5 bases; bases with no gene match: 15. Germline V gene lookup returns CDR1 LNHDA and CDR2 SQIVND (reference sequence). There are 17 residues in the CDR3. The CDR3 sequence is CASSLWGETGGRYEQYF. CDR3 coding DNA: TGTGCCAGTAGTCTATGGGGAGAGACAGGGGGGAGGTACGAGCAGTACTTC.

The chain links TRBV11-3 to TRBJ1-1, with a tentative D call TRBD1 (5 bases). The V gene lost 1 base and the J gene lost 0 bases, with 9 bases spanning the gap. The CDR3 extends over 15 amino acids. Germline V gives CDR1 SGHNT, CDR2 YENEEA. The CDR3 is CASSLVQGMNTEAFF. CDR3 in DNA: TGTGCCAGCAGCTTAGTGCAGGGCATGAACACTGAAGCTTTCTTT.

The V and J genes are TRBV18 and TRBJ2-3; D gene unclear. The CDR3 contains 13 residues. Looked up from germline, CDR1 is KGHSH and CDR2 is LQKENI. Trimming left V 4 bases short and J 4 bases short, with 9 bases between. This CDR3 reads CASSLNRADTQYF. CDR3 coding DNA: TGTGCCAGCTCACTTAATCGGGCAGATACGCAGTATTTT.